The rows below give T cell receptor beta chains drawn from one sample of a study of T cell changes during pregnancy in multiple sclerosis. Method: immunoSEQ multiplex PCR; TCRdb's copy keeps in-frame clones and lacks some. Of over 50,000 clones listed, more than 75% are singletons. The material sequenced was peripheral blood from another person, used as feeder cells. The source is a human donor whose cells served as feeder cells for cultures in a pregnancy study. Each CDR3 is given with its conserved first and last residue. D genes are given only for firm matches. A row's size may be missing; if present it is once, few, many or a size class.

TRBJ2-1	TRBV9	NA	14	NA	TGTGCCAGCAGCGCGGCGCAGATAGACAATGAGCAGTTCTTC	CASSAAQIDNEQFF
TRBJ1-1	TRBV7-9	NA	15	NA	TGTGCCAGCACCATAGGGCAGGGTTCGGACACTGAAGCTTTCTTT	CASTIGQGSDTEAFF
TRBJ2-3	TRBV19	once	16	NA	TGTGCCAGTAGCCTCGGACTAAGAGCGTACACAGATACGCAGTATTTT	CASSLGLRAYTDTQYF
TRBJ2-5	TRBV7-9	NA	16	NA	TGTGCCAGCAGGCCCTATGGGACGCAAGAGAGTTTAACCCAGTACTTC	CASRPYGTQESLTQYF
TRBJ1-2	TRBV11-2	NA	17	TRBD1	TGTGCCAGCAGCCCGCAACCGGGACAGGGGATCCTCGTAGGCTACACCTTC	CASSPQPGQGILVGYTF
TRBJ2-7	TRBV19	NA	15	TRBD2	TGTGCCAGTAGTAAAGTCACTAGCGGGAGCAACGAGCAGTACTTC	CASSKVTSGSNEQYF
TRBJ1-4	TRBV19	few	12	NA	TGTGCCAGTAGTATCGCGGGTGGAAAACTGTTTTTT	CASSIAGGKLFF
TRBJ1-2	TRBV28	NA	12	NA	TGTGCCAGCAGCCAGCGAGTTTATGGCTACACCTTC	CASSQRVYGYTF
TRBJ2-5	TRBV10-3	NA	13	NA	TGTGCCATCAGTGCCGGGCTTCAAGAGACCCAGTACTTC	CAISAGLQETQYF
TRBJ2-3	TRBV11-2	NA	16	TRBD2	TGTGCCAGCAGCGACAACACCGGCGGGGGTGCAGATACGCAGTATTTT	CASSDNTGGGADTQYF
TRBJ2-3	TRBV4-2	NA	16	NA	TGTGCCAGCAGCCCCCTCAAGGCCGACTCCACAGATACGCAGTATTTT	CASSPLKADSTDTQYF
TRBJ1-2	TRBV10-3	NA	14	NA	TGTGCCATCAGTGAGTCGCGGGGGGACTATGGCTACACCTTC	CAISESRGDYGYTF
TRBJ1-5	TRBV28	NA	13	NA	TGTGCCAGCAGTAACAACCGGGATCAGCCCCAGCATTTT	CASSNNRDQPQHF
TRBJ2-1	TRBV11-3	NA	15	NA	TGTGCCAGCAGCGTCAACAGAGATTCCTACAATGAGCAGTTCTTC	CASSVNRDSYNEQFF
TRBJ2-1	TRBV30	NA	16	TRBD2	TGTGCCTGGAGTGGTCTAGCGGGAAGCTCCTACAATGAGCAGTTCTTC	CAWSGLAGSSYNEQFF
TRBJ2-1	TRBV4-2	NA	17	NA	TGTGCCAGCAGCCCCAAAGGAGTGATAGCGGTTTACAATGAGCAGTTCTTC	CASSPKGVIAVYNEQFF
TRBJ2-7	TRBV2	NA	15	TRBD2	TGTGCCAGCAGTGACCCTAGCGGGAGGCTCTACGAGCAGTACTTC	CASSDPSGRLYEQYF
TRBJ1-2	TRBV5-6	NA	14	NA	TGTGCCAGCAGCGACAAGGACGGTAACTATGGCTACACCTTC	CASSDKDGNYGYTF